These 21 T cell receptor beta chains originate from one sample sequenced in a study of CD4 T cells in relation to SARS-CoV-2 and coronaviruses. These receptors are not linked to any known antigen. Sequencing was performed with immunoSEQ multiplex PCR; in TCRdb, only in-frame clones are kept and a portion is missing. This table has roughly 18,000 clones, about 72% appearing once. Before the COVID-19 pandemic, during about 2010-2018, CD4+ T cells were taken from unexposed donors. The cells were cultured for about ten days before CD4+ T cells were isolated. The sequenced material came from CD4+ T cells from PBMCs, cultured in vitro. These receptors were obtained from a human donor in good health.

The chain links TRBV11-3 to TRBJ2-1; 10 bases match TRBD2. Trimming removed 4 bases from V and 6 bases from J; junction bases left unmatched: 6. CDR1 is SGHNT, CDR2 YENEEA, per germline. The CDR3 extends over 15 amino acids. This CDR3 is CASSSRSGGSNEQFF. The CDR3 region has the DNA TGTGCCAGCAGCTCCCGTAGCGGGGGGAGCAATGAGCAGTTCTTC.

This clone was detected only a few times. One junction end does not reproduce the germline sequence, and a read error may be involved. This rearrangement joins TRBV28 to TRBJ2-7; D may match TRBD1 or TRBD2 (5 bases each). The CDR3 loop spans 12 amino acids. CDR1 MDHEN and CDR2 SYDVKM come from the germline V gene. The CDR3 nucleotides read TGTGCCAGCCAAACCCTCGGCGGGCCCAGGGCCTTC. It codes for CASQTLGGPRAF.

This clone was detected only a few times. The gene calls are TRBV11-2 and TRBJ2-7; no clear D. The CDR3 is 14 residues long. From germline, CDR1 is SGHAT and CDR2 FQNNGV. The V end was cut by 5 bases, the J end by 1 base, with 12 bases between. The CDR3 region is CASSPKIQSYEQYF. The CDR3 DNA reads TGTGCCAGCAGCCCTAAGATCCAATCCTACGAGCAGTACTTC.

V and J are TRBV18 and TRBJ2-7, with D possibly being TRBD1 (6 bases). Germline V gene lookup returns CDR1 KGHSH and CDR2 LQKENI. The CDR3 runs to 14 residues. V was cut by 0 bases and J by 6 bases, with 12 bases left in between. Here the CDR3 DNA reads TGTGCCAGCTCACCACCGGCAGGGGAGTCCGAGCAGTACTTC. This encodes CASSPPAGESEQYF.

This sequence joins TRBV29-1 and TRBJ1-1; D is unresolved. The CDR3 sequence is 13 residues long. V shed 3 bases and J shed 0 bases, with 8 bases lying between them. Germline V gene data show CDR1 as SQVTM and CDR2 as ANQGSEA. The chain's CDR3 is CSVERTVNTEAFF. The CDR3, as DNA: TGCAGCGTTGAGAGGACCGTGAACACTGAAGCTTTCTTT.

This chain joins TRBV6-1 and TRBJ2-5, with D uncertain. The CDR3 totals 14 residues. Germline CDR1 is MNHNS and CDR2 is SASEGT. V gave up 2 bases and J gave up 4 bases, with 11 bases separating them. The chain's CDR3 is CASSELGVTETQYF. The CDR3 nucleotides read TGTGCCAGCAGTGAACTTGGGGTAACAGAGACCCAGTACTTC.

The gene calls are TRBV6-5 and TRBJ2-7; 10 bases fit TRBD1. The CDR3 totals 15 residues. J gave up 5 bases and V 7 bases, and 11 bases lay outside the gene matches. In germline, CDR1 is MNHEY, CDR2 SVGAGI. The DNA for the CDR3 is TGTGCCAGCACCCGCAAACCGGGACAGGGGAACGAGCAGTACTTC. It yields the protein CASTRKPGQGNEQYF.

The V call is TRBV6-4, the J call TRBJ2-7; 10 bases align to TRBD2. Germline V gene lookup returns CDR1 MRHNA and CDR2 SNTAGT. There are 15 residues in the CDR3. V trimming: 2 bases; J trimming: 0 bases; junction bases outside the gene matches: 1. The CDR3 sequence: CASSDEREGSYEQYF. The DNA of the CDR3 is TGTGCCAGCAGTGACGAGCGGGAGGGCTCCTACGAGCAGTACTTC.

The chain links TRBV5-4 to TRBJ1-2, with 8 nucleotides matching TRBD1. This CDR3 comprises 13 residues. Per the germline V gene, CDR1 is SGHNT and CDR2 is YYREEE (reference sequence). V lost 4 bases to trimming and J lost 4 bases; unmatched junction nucleotides: 3. CDR3 sequence reads: CASSPTGVYGYTF. The CDR3 DNA follows: TGTGCCAGCAGCCCGACAGGGGTCTATGGCTACACCTTC.

To note about this clone: A junction end diverges from the germline sequence, so it may reflect a read error. The CDR3 nucleotides are TGCGCCAGCAGCTACTACGGCCTTGAGATCTTC. This encodes CASSYYGLEIF. The chain links TRBV5-1 to TRBJ2-1; D unresolved. The CDR3 totals 11 residues. CDR1 is SGHRS, CDR2 YFSETQ, per germline.

The V and J genes are TRBV24-1 and TRBJ2-3, with 7 positions matching TRBD1. Per the germline V gene, CDR1 is KGHDR and CDR2 is SFDVKD. This CDR3 has 13 amino acids. With 5 bases clipped from V and 6 bases from J, the junction kept 4 bases outside the gene matches. CDR3 nucleotides: TGTGCCACCAGTGCAGGGGGTTCGGATACGCAGTATTTT. This encodes CATSAGGSDTQYF.

The CDR3 loop is CASSTEPGSSYNEQFF. CDR3 nucleotide sequence: TGCGCCAGCAGTACAGAGCCGGGGAGCTCCTACAATGAGCAGTTCTTC. The gene calls are TRBV5-1 and TRBJ2-1, with D possibly being TRBD2 (5 bases). Germline assignment: CDR1 SGHRS and CDR2 YFSETQ. The V end was cut by 5 bases, the J end by 0 bases, with 15 bases between. The CDR3 is made up of 16 amino acids.

The chain has TRBV5-1 and TRBJ2-7; 9 bases match TRBD1. V shed 4 bases, J shed 5 bases, and the junction held 10 bases outside the gene matches. This CDR3 is built from 15 residues. Germline CDR1 reads SGHRS; CDR2 reads YFSETQ. The CDR3 here is CASSGTGGVQNEQYF. Written as DNA, the CDR3 is TGCGCCAGCAGCGGCACAGGGGGCGTGCAGAACGAGCAGTACTTC.

This rearrangement joins TRBV5-1 to TRBJ1-1; 8 nucleotides agree with TRBD1. Germline CDR1 and CDR2: SGHRS and YFSETQ. Trimming cost V 4 bases and J 1 base; bases outside gene matches: 12. The CDR3 has 17 residues. CDR3: CASSPRPSGQGNTEAFF. The CDR3 DNA reads TGCGCCAGCAGCCCTCGGCCGAGTGGACAGGGGAACACTGAAGCTTTCTTT.

The chain recombines TRBV24-1 with TRBJ2-7, with TRBD1 as a possible D gene (5 bases). V dropped 2 bases and J dropped 6 bases, with 19 bases sitting between them. The CDR3 consists of 16 residues. Germline V CDR1 and CDR2: KGHDR, SFDVKD. The CDR3 coding sequence is TGTGCCACCAGTGATTCCCCCCTGGCAGGGATGGGCGAGCAGTACTTC. It encodes CATSDSPLAGMGEQYF.

The chain joins TRBV9 to TRBJ2-2, with a possible D match to TRBD2 (6 bases). V was trimmed by 0 bases and J by 4 bases, leaving 13 bases between them. From germline, CDR1 is SGDLS and CDR2 YYNGEE. This CDR3 region has 16 residues. The CDR3 DNA is TGTGCCAGCAGCGTAGTATCCGGGGGAGGCACCGGGGAGCTGTTTTTT. It codes for CASSVVSGGGTGELFF.

This clone has just a few counts. The chain has TRBV3-1 (or the pseudogene TRBV3-2) and TRBJ1-1, with D hard to call. CDR3 length: 14 residues. Germline lookup yields CDR1 LGHDT and CDR2 YNNKEL (reference sequence). Trimming shortened V by 1 base and J by 4 bases, and 10 bases separated the two germline ends. For the CDR3, the DNA is TGTGCCAGCAGCCAAGGGGTCTGGGGCACTGAAGCTTTCTTT. Its translation: CASSQGVWGTEAFF.

V is TRBV7-9 and J is TRBJ1-1; the D gene is possibly TRBD1 (6 bases). The ends were cut back, 4 bases at V and 5 bases at J, with 14 bases in the middle. The CDR3 extends over 14 amino acids. CDR1 and CDR2 (germline): SEHNR, FQNEAQ (reference sequence). The CDR3 DNA reads TGTGCCAGCAGCTACGTAACAGGGAAGACTGAAGCTTTCTTT. Translating gives CASSYVTGKTEAFF.

There are a few counts of this clone. The V call is TRBV5-4, the J call TRBJ2-7; the D is unclear. With 1 base removed from V and 0 bases from J, the gap between germline ends came to 5 bases. CDR3 size: 13 residues. CDR1 is SGHNT and CDR2 is YYREEE in the germline V gene (reference sequence). The CDR3: CASSLQASYEQYF. CDR3 DNA: TGTGCCAGCAGCTTGCAAGCCTCCTACGAGCAGTACTTC.

The chain combines TRBV20-1 with TRBJ2-5; D gene uncertain. The CDR3 has 11 amino acids. The V gene's germline CDR1 is DFQATT and CDR2 SNEGSKA (reference sequence). V lost 3 bases and J lost 2, with 4 bases in between. CDR3 residues: CSASFQETQYF. DNA for the CDR3: TGCAGTGCTAGCTTTCAAGAGACCCAGTACTTC.

This chain joins TRBV6-5 and TRBJ1-1; D may be TRBD1 (6 bases). Trimming stripped 6 bases from V and 7 bases from J, with 18 bases between. The CDR3 loop spans 14 amino acids. Germline V gene data show CDR1 as MNHEY and CDR2 as SVGAGI. CDR3 bases: TGTGCCAGCAGGCCGGGGAGGGGGAACGGTGAAGCTTTCTTT. Translating gives CASRPGRGNGEAFF.